This T cell receptor beta chain is drawn from a study of T cells in Graves' hyperthyroidism and ophthalmopathy (dated by TCRdb to about 2019). Concerning the study at large: Peripheral blood was sampled at the time of initial diagnosis, prior to any treatment. To identify TCR V-J signatures that set the groups apart, the researchers used a discovery cohort of more than 95 patients, made up of about 44 with Graves' ophthalmopathy and 57 with stable Graves' hyperthyroidism. An independent validation cohort of fewer than 20 hyperthyroidism patients and 17 patients who later progressed to ophthalmopathy tested prospective prediction of ophthalmopathy. The roughly 100 discovery patients were randomly divided into training and test sets at a 7:3 ratio. The study also compared thyroid tissue and blood T-cell repertoires from a handful of Graves' hyperthyroidism patients. After blood sampling, hyperthyroidism patients were treated with methimazole at a starting dose of 30 mg daily, and ophthalmopathy patients were treated with high-dose intravenous methylprednisolone. The paper reports TCR Vbeta CDR3 sequencing of 140 or so peripheral blood samples: over 40 ophthalmopathy, fewer than 85 hyperthyroidism and around 17 progressor patients. Results and caveats for the whole study, not just this receptor: Sample size was not statistically predetermined, and investigators were not blinded to group allocation. In validation, the model predicted progression to ophthalmopathy with approximately 69% sensitivity and over 72% specificity, a median of 6.5 months before onset. Ophthalmopathy was separated from stable hyperthyroidism by a 13 V-J signature model, with around 88% sensitivity and 81% to 82% specificity obtained in cross-validation and 80%/75% obtained in testing. Blood samples also contained most of the expanded thyroid clonotypes (frequency above 0.001), which suggests that blood repertoires may reflect thyroid immune responses.

Moderately to severely active disease, a Clinical Activity Score of at least 3, a NOSPECS grade of at least 4, and a duration under 3 months were present in ophthalmopathy patients. The study excluded patients with uncontrolled infections, other autoimmune diseases, pregnancy or lactation. Diagnoses relied on clinical symptoms, serum thyroxine and TRAb, thyroid ultrasound and orbital computed tomography. Ficoll-Paque density gradient centrifugation was used to isolate PBMCs from about 9 ml of fresh peripheral blood. Total RNA was extracted with Trizol reagent, and quality was checked on an Agilent 2100 Bioanalyzer. The TCR beta CDR3 regions were amplified from the RNA transcripts. For the first round of RT-PCR on the TCR CDR3, the HTBI primer set was used together with the Qiagen OneStep RT-PCR kit. The libraries were constructed in a second round of multiplex PCR and then size-selected and purified. The libraries were sequenced on an Illumina HiSeq2000 using paired-end 100 bp reads. The original methods were these. SOAPnuke was used to process the raw data, with reads discarded if the reads contained adapters or uncalled bases, had a mean Phred below 15, or lacked an exact constant-primer or identifier match. High-quality paired reads were merged using COPE v1.2.5, and each unique nucleotide sequence was defined as a clonotype. MiTCR v1.1 was used to align the clonotypes against IMGT TRBV, TRBD and TRBJ reference segments. The analysis was restricted to V-J combinations with a frequency above 0.0001, which together covered 99.2% of the repertoires. The TCS score was defined as F50 (clonal expansion) divided by E x V (chaos), with BLOSUM62-based TCRdist calculated between CDR3 peptides within each V-J. Welch's t-statistics and random forest reduced several hundred V-J features to 10 to 15, which were used in a naive Bayes classifier (R e1071). TCRdb itself trimmed the public reads at Q25 with fastp, ran MiXCR and retained productive beta chains. Each entry is one CDR3 protein sequence, shown with its most common DNA and genes. The V and J calls, along with clone size, are taken from TCRdb and not from the paper's own processing. For this sample there are approximately 250,000 distinct CDR3 sequences; almost 25% appear just once. In total, the top ten clones hold about 40% of the sample.

V is clipped by 3 bases and J by 8 bases, and the sequence between their germline boundaries is 14 bases long. The germline V gene encodes CDR1 MDHEN and CDR2 SYDVKM. From cysteine to phenylalanine, the CDR3 is 14 amino acids long. Solely the CDR3 DNA is kept, with 42 bases framed from the first base. This clonotype was observed at least ten times. Its antigen is not yet known. No much larger clonotype is one base removed from it; base qualities were not supplied. The chain is encoded by TRBV28 joined to TRBJ1-5; tentative D gene TRBD1, with 5 bases matching. The sample comprised blood. This sequence was found in a woman aged 40 to 49 with Graves' ophthalmopathy. The DNA sequence follows: TGTGCCAGCAGTTTGCAGGGAGGTTCGGAGCCCCAGCATTTT. Its product reads: CASSLQGGSEPQHF. When the CDR3 is completed using the reference TRBV28 and TRBJ1-5 genes on either side, the full variable domain is DVKVTQSSRYLVKRTGEKVFLECVQDMDHENMFWYRQDPGLGLRLIYFSYDVKMKEKGDIPEGYSVSREKKERFSLILESASTNQTSMYLCASSLQGGSEPQHFGDGTRLSIL.